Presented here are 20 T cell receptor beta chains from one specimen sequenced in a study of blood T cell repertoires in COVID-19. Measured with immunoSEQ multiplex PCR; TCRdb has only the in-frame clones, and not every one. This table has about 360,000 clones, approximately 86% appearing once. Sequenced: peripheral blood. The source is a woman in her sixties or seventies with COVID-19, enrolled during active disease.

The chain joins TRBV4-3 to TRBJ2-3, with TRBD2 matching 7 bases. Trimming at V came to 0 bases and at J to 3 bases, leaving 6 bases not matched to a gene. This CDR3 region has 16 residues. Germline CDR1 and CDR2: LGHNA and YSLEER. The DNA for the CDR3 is TGCGCCAGCAGCCAAGATAGGTGGGGGGGTACAGATACGCAGTATTTT. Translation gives CASSQDRWGGTDTQYF.

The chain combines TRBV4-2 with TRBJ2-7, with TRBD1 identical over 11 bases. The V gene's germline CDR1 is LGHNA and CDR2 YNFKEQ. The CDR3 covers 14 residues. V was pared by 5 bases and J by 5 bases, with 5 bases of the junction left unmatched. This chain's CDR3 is CASSFGQGADEQYF. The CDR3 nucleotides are TGTGCCAGCAGCTTCGGACAGGGGGCCGACGAGCAGTACTTC.

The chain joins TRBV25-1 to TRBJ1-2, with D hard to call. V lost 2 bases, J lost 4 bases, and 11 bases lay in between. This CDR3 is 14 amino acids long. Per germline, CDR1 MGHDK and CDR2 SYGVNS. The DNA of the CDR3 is TGTGCCAGCAGTGAACAGGCTACCCTCTATGGCTACACCTTC. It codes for CASSEQATLYGYTF.

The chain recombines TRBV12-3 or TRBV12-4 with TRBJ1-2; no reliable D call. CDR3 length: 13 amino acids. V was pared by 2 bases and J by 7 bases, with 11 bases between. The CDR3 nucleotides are TGTGCCAGCAGTTTACTGCGGGAAGGTGGCTACACCTTC. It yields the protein CASSLLREGGYTF.

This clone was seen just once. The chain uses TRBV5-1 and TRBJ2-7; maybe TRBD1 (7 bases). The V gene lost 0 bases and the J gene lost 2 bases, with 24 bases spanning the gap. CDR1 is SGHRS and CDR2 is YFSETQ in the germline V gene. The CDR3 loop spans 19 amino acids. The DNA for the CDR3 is TGCGCCAGCAGCTTGGGGGCGGCAGGGGGGATTGGTGGTACCTACGAGCAGTACTTC. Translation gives CASSLGAAGGIGGTYEQYF.

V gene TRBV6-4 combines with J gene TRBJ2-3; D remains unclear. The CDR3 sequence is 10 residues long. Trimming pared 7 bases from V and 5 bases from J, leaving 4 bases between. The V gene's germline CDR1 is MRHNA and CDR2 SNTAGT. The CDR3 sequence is CASTKDTQYF. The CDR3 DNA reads TGTGCCAGCACTAAAGATACGCAGTATTTT.

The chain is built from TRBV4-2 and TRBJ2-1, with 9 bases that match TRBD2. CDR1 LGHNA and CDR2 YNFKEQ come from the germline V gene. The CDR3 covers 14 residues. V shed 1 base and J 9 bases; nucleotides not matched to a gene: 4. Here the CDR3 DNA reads TGTGCCAGCAGCCAAGCGCTAGCGGGGATTGAGCAGTTCTTC. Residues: CASSQALAGIEQFF.

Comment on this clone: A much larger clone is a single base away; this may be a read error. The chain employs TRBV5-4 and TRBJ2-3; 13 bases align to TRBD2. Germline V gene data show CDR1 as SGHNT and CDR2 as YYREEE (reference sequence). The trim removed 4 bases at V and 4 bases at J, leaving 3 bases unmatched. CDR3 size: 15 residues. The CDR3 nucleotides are TGTGCCAGCAGCGTAACTAGCGGGGGGGCAGATACGCAGTATTTT. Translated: CASSVTSGGADTQYF. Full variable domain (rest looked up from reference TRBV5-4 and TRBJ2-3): ETGVTQSPTHLIKTRGQQVTLRCSSQSGHNTVSWYQQALGQGPQFIFQYYREEENGRGNFPPRFSGLQFPNYSSELNVNALELDDSALYLCASSVTSGGADTQYFGPGTRLTVL.

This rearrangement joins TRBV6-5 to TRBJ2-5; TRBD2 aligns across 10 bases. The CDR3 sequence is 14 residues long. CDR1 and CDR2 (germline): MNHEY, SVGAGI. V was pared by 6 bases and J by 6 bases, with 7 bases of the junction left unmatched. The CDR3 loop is CASSLGTSVKTQYF. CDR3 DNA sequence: TGTGCCAGCAGCCTGGGGACTAGCGTTAAGACCCAGTACTTC.

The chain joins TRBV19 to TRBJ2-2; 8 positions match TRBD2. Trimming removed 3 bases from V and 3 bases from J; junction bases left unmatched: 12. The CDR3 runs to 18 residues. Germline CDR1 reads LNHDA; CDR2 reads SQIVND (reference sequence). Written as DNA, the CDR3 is TGTGCCAGTAGTATTGGTCTAGCGGGTCCAATAGACACCGGGGAGCTGTTTTTT. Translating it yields CASSIGLAGPIDTGELFF. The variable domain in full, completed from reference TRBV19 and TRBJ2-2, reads DGGITQSPKYLFRKEGQNVTLSCEQNLNHDAMYWYRQDPGQGLRLIYYSQIVNDFQKGDIAEGYSVSREKKESFPLTVTSAQKNPTAFYLCASSIGLAGPIDTGELFFGEGSRLTVL.

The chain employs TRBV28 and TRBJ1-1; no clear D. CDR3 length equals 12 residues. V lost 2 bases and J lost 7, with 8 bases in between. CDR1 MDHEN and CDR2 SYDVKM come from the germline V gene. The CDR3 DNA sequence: TGTGCCAGCAGTTTAATTAAGAGTGAAGCTTTCTTT. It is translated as CASSLIKSEAFF.

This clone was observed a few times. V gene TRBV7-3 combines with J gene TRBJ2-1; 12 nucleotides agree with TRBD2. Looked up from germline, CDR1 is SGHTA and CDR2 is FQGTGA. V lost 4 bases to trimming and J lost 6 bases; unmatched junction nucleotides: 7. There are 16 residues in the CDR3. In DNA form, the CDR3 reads TGTGCCAGCAGCTCCGCTAGCGGGGGGGCCCTCAATGAGCAGTTCTTC. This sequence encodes CASSSASGGALNEQFF.

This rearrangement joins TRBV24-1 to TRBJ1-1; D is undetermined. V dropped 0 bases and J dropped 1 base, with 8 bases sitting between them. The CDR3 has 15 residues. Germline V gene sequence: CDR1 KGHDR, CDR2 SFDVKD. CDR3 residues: CATSDLRGENTEAFF. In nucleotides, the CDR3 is TGTGCCACCAGTGATTTGCGGGGTGAGAACACTGAAGCTTTCTTT.

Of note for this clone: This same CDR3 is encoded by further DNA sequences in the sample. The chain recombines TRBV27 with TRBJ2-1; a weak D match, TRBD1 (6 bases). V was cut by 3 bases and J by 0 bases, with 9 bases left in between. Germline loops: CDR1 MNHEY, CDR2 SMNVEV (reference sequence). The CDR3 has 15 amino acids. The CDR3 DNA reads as TGTGCCAGCAGTTTCGGACAGAGCTCCTACAATGAGCAGTTCTTC. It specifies CASSFGQSSYNEQFF.

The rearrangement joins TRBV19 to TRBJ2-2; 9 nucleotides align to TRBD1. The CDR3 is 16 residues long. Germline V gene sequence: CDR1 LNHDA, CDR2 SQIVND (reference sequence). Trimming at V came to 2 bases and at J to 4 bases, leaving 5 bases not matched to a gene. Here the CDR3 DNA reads TGTGCCAGTAGTATATTTGGGACAGGGTTCACCGGGGAGCTGTTTTTT. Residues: CASSIFGTGFTGELFF. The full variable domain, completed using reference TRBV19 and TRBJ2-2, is DGGITQSPKYLFRKEGQNVTLSCEQNLNHDAMYWYRQDPGQGLRLIYYSQIVNDFQKGDIAEGYSVSREKKESFPLTVTSAQKNPTAFYLCASSIFGTGFTGELFFGEGSRLTVL.

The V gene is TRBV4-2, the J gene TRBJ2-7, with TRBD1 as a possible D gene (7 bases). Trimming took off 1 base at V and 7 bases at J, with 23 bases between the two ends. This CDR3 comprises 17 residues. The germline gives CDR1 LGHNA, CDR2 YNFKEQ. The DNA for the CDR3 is TGTGCCAGCAGCCAAGGATACCGGCAGGAGGGGGCCGGGGAGCAGTACTTC. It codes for CASSQGYRQEGAGEQYF.

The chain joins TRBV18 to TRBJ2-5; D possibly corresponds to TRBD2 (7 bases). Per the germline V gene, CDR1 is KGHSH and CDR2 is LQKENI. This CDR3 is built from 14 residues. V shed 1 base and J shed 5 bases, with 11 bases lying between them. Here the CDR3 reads CASSPRGGQETQYF. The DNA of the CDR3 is TGTGCCAGCTCACCACGGGGGGGCCAGGAGACCCAGTACTTC.

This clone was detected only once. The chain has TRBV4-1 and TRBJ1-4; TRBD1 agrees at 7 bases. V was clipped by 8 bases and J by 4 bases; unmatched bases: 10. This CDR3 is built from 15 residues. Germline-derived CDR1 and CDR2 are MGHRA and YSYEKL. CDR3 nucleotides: TGCGCCAGCGCCCTGTCGGGACAGCATAATGAAAAACTGTTTTTT. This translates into CASALSGQHNEKLFF.

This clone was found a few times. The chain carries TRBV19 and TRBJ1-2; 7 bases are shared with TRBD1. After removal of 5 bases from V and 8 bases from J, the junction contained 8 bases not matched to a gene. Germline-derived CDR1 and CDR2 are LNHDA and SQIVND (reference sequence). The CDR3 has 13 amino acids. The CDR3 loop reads CASSPRGPEGYTF. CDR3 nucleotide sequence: TGTGCCAGTAGTCCTAGGGGGCCGGAAGGCTACACCTTC. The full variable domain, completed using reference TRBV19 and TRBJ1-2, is DGGITQSPKYLFRKEGQNVTLSCEQNLNHDAMYWYRQDPGQGLRLIYYSQIVNDFQKGDIAEGYSVSREKKESFPLTVTSAQKNPTAFYLCASSPRGPEGYTFGSGTRLTVV.

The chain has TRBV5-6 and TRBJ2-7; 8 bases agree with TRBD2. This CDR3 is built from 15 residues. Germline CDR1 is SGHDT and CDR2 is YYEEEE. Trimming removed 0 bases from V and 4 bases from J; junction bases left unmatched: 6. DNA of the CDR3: TGTGCCAGCAGCTTGGGAGCGGGGGCCGTTTACGAGCAGTACTTC. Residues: CASSLGAGAVYEQYF.